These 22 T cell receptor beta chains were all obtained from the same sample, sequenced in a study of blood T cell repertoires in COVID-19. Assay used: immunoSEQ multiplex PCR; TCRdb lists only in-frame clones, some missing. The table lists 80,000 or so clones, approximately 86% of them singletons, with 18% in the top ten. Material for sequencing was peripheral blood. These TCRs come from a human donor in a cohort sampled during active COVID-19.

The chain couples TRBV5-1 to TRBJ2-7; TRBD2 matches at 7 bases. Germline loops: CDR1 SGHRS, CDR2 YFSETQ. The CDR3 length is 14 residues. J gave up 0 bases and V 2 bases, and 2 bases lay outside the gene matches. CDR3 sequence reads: CASSLRDYSYEQYF. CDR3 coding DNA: TGCGCCAGCAGCTTACGGGACTACTCCTACGAGCAGTACTTC.

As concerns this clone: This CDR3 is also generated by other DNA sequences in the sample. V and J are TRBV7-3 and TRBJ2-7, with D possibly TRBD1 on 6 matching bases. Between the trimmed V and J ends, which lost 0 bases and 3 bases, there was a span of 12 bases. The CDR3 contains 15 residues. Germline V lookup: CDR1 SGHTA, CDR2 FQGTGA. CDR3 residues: CASSLTGGGLYEQYF. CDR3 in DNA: TGTGCCAGCAGCTTAACGGGTGGGGGCCTCTACGAGCAGTACTTC.

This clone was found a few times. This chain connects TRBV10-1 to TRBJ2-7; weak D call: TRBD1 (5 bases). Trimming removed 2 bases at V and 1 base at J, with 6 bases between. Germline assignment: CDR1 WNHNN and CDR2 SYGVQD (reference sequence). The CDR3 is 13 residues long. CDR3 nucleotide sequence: TGCGCCAGCAGTGAGGCAGGGTCCTACGAGCAGTACTTC. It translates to CASSEAGSYEQYF.

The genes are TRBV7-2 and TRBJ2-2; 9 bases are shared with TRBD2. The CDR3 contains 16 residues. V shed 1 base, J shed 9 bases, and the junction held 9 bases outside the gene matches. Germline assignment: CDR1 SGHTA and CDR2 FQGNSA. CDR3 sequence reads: CASSLEGSGGPRELFF. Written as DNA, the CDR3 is TGTGCCAGCAGCTTAGAAGGTAGCGGGGGCCCCCGGGAGCTGTTTTTT.

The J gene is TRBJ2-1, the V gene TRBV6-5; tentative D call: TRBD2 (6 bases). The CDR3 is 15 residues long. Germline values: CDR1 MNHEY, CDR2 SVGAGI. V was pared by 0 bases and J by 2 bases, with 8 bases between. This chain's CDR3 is CASSYSAGPYNEQFF. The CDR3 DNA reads TGTGCCAGCAGTTACTCTGCGGGACCCTACAATGAGCAGTTCTTC.

In DNA form, the CDR3 reads TGTGCCAGCAGCTCCCGGGACAGGGTGTCCTACGAGCAGTACTTC. Its protein product is CASSSRDRVSYEQYF. This rearrangement joins TRBV6-6 to TRBJ2-7; 9 bases fit TRBD1. CDR1 is MNHNY and CDR2 is SVGAGI in the germline V gene (reference sequence). V trimming: 6 bases; J trimming: 1 base; junction bases outside the gene matches: 7. The CDR3 consists of 15 residues.

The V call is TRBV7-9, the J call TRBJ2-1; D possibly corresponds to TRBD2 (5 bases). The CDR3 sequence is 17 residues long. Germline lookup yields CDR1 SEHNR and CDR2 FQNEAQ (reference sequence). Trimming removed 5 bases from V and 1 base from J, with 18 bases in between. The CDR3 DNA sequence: TGTGCCAGCAGCCCACGAGAGGGCGGTAGATCCTACAATGAGCAGTTCTTC. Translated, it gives CASSPREGGRSYNEQFF.

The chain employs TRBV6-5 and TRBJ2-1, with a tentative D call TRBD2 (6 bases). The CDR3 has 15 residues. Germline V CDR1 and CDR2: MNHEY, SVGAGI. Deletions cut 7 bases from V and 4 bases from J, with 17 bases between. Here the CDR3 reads CASTSRAGRYNEQFF. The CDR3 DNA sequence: TGTGCCAGCACCTCCAGGGCGGGAAGGTACAATGAGCAGTTCTTC.

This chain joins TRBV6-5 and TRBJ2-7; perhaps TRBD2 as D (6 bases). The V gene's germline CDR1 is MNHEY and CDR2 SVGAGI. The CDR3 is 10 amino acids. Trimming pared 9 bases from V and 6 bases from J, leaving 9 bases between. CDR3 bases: TGTGCCAGTGGAGGGCCCGAGCAGTACTTC. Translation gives CASGGPEQYF.

CDR3: CASTLAPNYGYTF. The DNA for the CDR3 is TGTGCCAGCACTTTAGCCCCTAACTATGGCTACACCTTC. The chain joins TRBV6-6 to TRBJ1-2; D unresolved. Germline CDR1 is MNHNY and CDR2 is SVGAGI (reference sequence). Trimming shortened V by 7 bases and J by 0 bases, and 9 bases separated the two germline ends. This CDR3 has 13 amino acids.

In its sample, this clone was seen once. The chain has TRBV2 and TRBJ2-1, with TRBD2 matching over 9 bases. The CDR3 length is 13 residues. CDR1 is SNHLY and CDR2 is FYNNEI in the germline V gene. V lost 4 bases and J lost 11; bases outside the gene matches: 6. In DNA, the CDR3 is TGTGCCAGCAGTGGGAGGACTAGCGAAAAGCAGTTCTTC. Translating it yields CASSGRTSEKQFF.

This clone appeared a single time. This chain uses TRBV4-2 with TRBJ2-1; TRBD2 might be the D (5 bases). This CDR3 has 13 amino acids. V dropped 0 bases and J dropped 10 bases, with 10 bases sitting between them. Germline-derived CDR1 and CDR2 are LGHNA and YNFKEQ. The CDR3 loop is CASSQDNGREQFF. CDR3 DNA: TGTGCCAGCAGCCAAGATAATGGGAGAGAGCAGTTCTTC.

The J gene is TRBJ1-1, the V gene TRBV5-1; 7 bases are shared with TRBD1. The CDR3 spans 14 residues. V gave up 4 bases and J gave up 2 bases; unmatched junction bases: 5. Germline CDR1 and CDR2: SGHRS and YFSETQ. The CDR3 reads CASSVGQRNTEAFF. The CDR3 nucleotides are TGCGCCAGCAGCGTGGGACAGCGAAACACTGAAGCTTTCTTT.

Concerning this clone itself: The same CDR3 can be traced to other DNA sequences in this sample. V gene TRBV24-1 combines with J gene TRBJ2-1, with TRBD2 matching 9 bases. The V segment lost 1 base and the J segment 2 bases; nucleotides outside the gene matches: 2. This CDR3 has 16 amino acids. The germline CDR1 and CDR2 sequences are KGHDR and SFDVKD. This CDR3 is CATSDLASGAYNEQFF. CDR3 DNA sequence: TGTGCCACCAGTGATTTAGCTAGCGGGGCCTACAATGAGCAGTTCTTC.

The CDR3 protein is CASSKFLKRGLKNTGELFF. CDR3 sequence (DNA): TGTGCCAGCAGCAAATTTCTCAAGAGAGGGTTAAAGAACACCGGGGAGCTGTTTTTT. The chain uses TRBV21-1 and TRBJ2-2; TRBD2 is taken as the D call from the table, unchecked against the DNA. TRBV21-1 is shown as a pseudogene. CDR3 length: 19 amino acids.

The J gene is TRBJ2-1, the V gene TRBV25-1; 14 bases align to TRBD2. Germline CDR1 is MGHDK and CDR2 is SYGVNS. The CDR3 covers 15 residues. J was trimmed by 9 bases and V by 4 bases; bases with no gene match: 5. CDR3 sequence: CASSVGLAGEGEQFF. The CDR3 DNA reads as TGTGCCAGCAGTGTGGGACTAGCGGGAGAGGGTGAGCAGTTCTTC.

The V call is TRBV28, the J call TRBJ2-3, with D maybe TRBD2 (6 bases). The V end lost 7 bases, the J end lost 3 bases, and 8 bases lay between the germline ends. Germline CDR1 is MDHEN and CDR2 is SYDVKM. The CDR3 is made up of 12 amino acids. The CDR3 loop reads CASMAGTDTQYF. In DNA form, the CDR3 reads TGTGCCAGCATGGCGGGGACAGATACGCAGTATTTT.

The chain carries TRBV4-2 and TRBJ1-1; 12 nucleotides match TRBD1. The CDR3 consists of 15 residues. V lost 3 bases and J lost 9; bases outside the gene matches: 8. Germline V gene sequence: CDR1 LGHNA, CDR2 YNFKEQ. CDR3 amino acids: CASSQEGDRGPKAFF. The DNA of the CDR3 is TGTGCCAGCAGCCAGGAGGGGGACAGGGGGCCCAAAGCTTTCTTT.

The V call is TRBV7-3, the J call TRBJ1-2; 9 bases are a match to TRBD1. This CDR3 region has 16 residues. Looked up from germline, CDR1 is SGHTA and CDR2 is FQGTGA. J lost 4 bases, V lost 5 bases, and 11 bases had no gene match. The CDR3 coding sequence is TGTGCCAGCAGCCTCGACCGGGACAGGGAACTCTATGGCTACACCTTC. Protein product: CASSLDRDRELYGYTF. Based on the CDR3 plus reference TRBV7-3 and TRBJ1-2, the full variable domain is GAGVSQTPSNKVTEKGKYVELRCDPISGHTALYWYRQSLGQGPEFLIYFQGTGAADDSGLPNDRFFAVRPEGSVSTLKIQRTERGDSAVYLCASSLDRDRELYGYTFGSGTRLTVV.

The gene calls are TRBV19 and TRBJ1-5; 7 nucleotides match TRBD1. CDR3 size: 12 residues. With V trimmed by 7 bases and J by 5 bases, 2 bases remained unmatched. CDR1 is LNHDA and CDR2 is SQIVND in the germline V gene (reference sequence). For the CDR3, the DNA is TGTGCCAGTAAGACAGGGTATCAGCCCCAGCATTTT. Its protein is CASKTGYQPQHF.

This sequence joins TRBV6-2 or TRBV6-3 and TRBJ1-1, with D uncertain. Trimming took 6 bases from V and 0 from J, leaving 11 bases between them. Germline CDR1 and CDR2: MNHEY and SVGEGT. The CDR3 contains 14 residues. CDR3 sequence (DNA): TGTGCCAGCAGCATGGCAGGAATGAACACTGAAGCTTTCTTT. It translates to CASSMAGMNTEAFF.

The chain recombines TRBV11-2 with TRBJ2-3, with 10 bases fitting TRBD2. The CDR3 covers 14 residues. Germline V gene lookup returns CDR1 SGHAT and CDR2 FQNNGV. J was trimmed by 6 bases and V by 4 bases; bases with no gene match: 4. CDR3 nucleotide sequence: TGTGCCAGCAGCTCTAGCGGGAGCAGGGATACGCAGTATTTT. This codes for CASSSSGSRDTQYF.